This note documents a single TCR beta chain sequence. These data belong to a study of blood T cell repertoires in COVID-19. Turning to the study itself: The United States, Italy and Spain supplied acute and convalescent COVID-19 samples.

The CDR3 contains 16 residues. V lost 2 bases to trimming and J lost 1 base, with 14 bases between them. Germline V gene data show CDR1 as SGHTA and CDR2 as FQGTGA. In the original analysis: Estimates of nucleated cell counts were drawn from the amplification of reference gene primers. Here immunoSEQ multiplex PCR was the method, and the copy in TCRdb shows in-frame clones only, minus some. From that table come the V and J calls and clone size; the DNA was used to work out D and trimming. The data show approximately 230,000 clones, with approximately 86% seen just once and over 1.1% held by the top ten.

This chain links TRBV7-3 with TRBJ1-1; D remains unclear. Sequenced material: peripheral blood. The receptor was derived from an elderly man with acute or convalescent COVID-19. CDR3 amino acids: CASSLQPAGGNTEAFF. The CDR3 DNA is TGTGCCAGCAGCTTACAACCGGCAGGAGGGAACACTGAAGCTTTCTTT.